Below, 17 T cell receptor beta chains from the same sample are listed, as sequenced in a study of shared clonotypes between healthy human individuals. Assay: immunoSEQ multiplex PCR; the TCRdb copy retains only in-frame clones and omits some. The data show hundreds of thousands of clones, around two thirds seen once. Source material: memory CD4+ T cells sorted from blood. The subset was: CD45RA-negative fraction. The receptors originated from a woman aged 25 to 39 in good health.

This rearrangement joins TRBV30 to TRBJ1-1, with D hard to call. The CDR3 length is 13 residues. Germline CDR1 and CDR2: GTSNPN and SVGIG (reference sequence). V dropped 2 bases and J dropped 11 bases, with 18 bases sitting between them. The CDR3 DNA reads as TGTGCCTGGAGTTCCAACCCTAACAGCAAGGCTTTCTTT. Translated: CAWSSNPNSKAFF.

A note on this clone: Being one base from a much bigger clone, this may be a read error. The V call is TRBV7-3, the J call TRBJ2-3, with D unresolved. This CDR3 is built from 12 residues. V lost 2 bases and J lost 1, with 1 base in between. Germline V gene lookup returns CDR1 SGHTA and CDR2 FQGTGA. CDR3 sequence: CASSLGTDTQYF. CDR3 nucleotide sequence: TGTGCCAGCAGCTTAGGCACAGATACGCAGTATTTT.

In DNA form, the CDR3 reads TGTGCCAGCAGAGCCCAGACAGGCAGCTCCTACGAGCAGTACTTC. Translated, it gives CASRAQTGSSYEQYF. The chain links TRBV6-1 to TRBJ2-7; D may be TRBD1 (6 bases). CDR1 MNHNS and CDR2 SASEGT come from the germline V gene. V lost 6 bases and J lost 0, with 15 bases in between. The CDR3 totals 15 residues.

The gene calls are TRBV19 and TRBJ1-5; 12 bases line up with TRBD1. Trimming at V came to 8 bases and at J to 7 bases, leaving 3 bases not matched to a gene. The germline V gene has CDR1 LNHDA and CDR2 SQIVND (reference sequence). This CDR3 comprises 13 residues. For the CDR3, the DNA is TGTGCCAGTTCCGGGACAGGGGGCCAGCCCCAGCATTTT. Amino acids: CASSGTGGQPQHF.

With respect to this clone: A read error is possible here, since a much larger clone lies one base away. Distinct nucleotide sequences in the sample also encode this CDR3. This chain uses TRBV5-1 with TRBJ1-1; D might be TRBD1 (5 bases). Germline V gene sequence: CDR1 SGHRS, CDR2 YFSETQ. V dropped 4 bases and J dropped 1 base, with 8 bases sitting between them. The CDR3 totals 13 residues. The CDR3 spells CASSEGENTEAFF. The CDR3 DNA reads TGCGCCAGCAGCGAAGGGGAGAACACTGAAGCTTTCTTT.

The gene calls are TRBV29-1 and TRBJ2-3, with a possible D match to TRBD2 (6 bases). V was pared by 3 bases and J by 1 base, with 20 bases between. In germline, CDR1 is SQVTM, CDR2 ANQGSEA. The length of the CDR3 is 17 residues. The CDR3: CSVDAGFGQIGTDTQYF. CDR3 bases: TGCAGCGTTGATGCGGGGTTCGGCCAGATAGGCACAGATACGCAGTATTTT.

This chain connects TRBV28 to TRBJ2-7, with D perhaps matching TRBD2 (5 bases). V dropped 6 bases and J dropped 2 bases, with 11 bases sitting between them. Germline V CDR1 and CDR2: MDHEN, SYDVKM. This CDR3 region has 13 residues. The CDR3 DNA reads as TGTGCCAGCAGAAACTGGGGAGCCTACGAGCAGTACTTC. Its translation is CASRNWGAYEQYF.

V and J are TRBV5-1 and TRBJ2-5; 8 nucleotides align to TRBD2. The germline V gene has CDR1 SGHRS and CDR2 YFSETQ. The CDR3 is 15 residues long. V lost 4 bases, J lost 4 bases, and 9 bases stayed unmatched. The CDR3 loop is CASSGTRAGLETQYF. The CDR3 region has the DNA TGCGCCAGCAGCGGGACTAGGGCTGGTTTAGAGACCCAGTACTTC.

This rearrangement joins TRBV27 to TRBJ1-2; no clear D gene. The CDR3 has 13 residues. Germline-derived CDR1 and CDR2 are MNHEY and SMNVEV (reference sequence). V dropped 5 bases and J dropped 7 bases, with 14 bases sitting between them. The CDR3 bases are TGTGCCAGCAGTCCCGGGTCGGGTCTTGGCTACACCTTC. This codes for CASSPGSGLGYTF.

The V call is TRBV18, the J call TRBJ2-7, with 10 bases matching TRBD1. Germline CDR1 KGHSH, CDR2 LQKENI. The CDR3 sequence is 16 residues long. V lost 3 bases and J lost 3; bases outside the gene matches: 8. CDR3 sequence reads: CASSPRPGQGNYEQYF. For the CDR3, the DNA is TGTGCCAGCTCACCCCGTCCGGGACAGGGGAACTACGAGCAGTACTTC.

The J gene is TRBJ1-1, the V gene TRBV27; maybe TRBD1 (5 bases). The germline CDR1 and CDR2 sequences are MNHEY and SMNVEV (reference sequence). Trimming left V 2 bases short and J 5 bases short, with 12 bases between. The length of the CDR3 is 14 residues. The CDR3 loop reads CASSLAGRQTEAFF. The CDR3, as DNA: TGTGCCAGCAGTTTAGCGGGGCGCCAAACTGAAGCTTTCTTT.

The gene calls are TRBV2 and TRBJ2-6, with no clear D. The germline V and J ends were trimmed by 6 bases and 4 bases, with 13 bases remaining between them. CDR3 length equals 15 residues. Germline V CDR1 and CDR2: SNHLY, FYNNEI. The CDR3 protein is CASSYIGPGANVLTF. CDR3 nucleotides: TGTGCCAGCAGCTACATAGGGCCCGGGGCCAACGTCCTGACTTTC.

The CDR3 here is CSASFGGELFF. The CDR3 bases are TGCAGTGCTAGTTTTGGCGGGGAGCTGTTTTTT. The J gene is TRBJ2-2, the V gene TRBV20-1, with no clear D. Germline V gene lookup returns CDR1 DFQATT and CDR2 SNEGSKA (reference sequence). V was cut by 3 bases and J by 7 bases, with 6 bases left in between. The CDR3 contains 11 residues.

The V and J genes are TRBV6-1 and TRBJ1-5; D remains ambiguous. Per germline, CDR1 MNHNS and CDR2 SASEGT. V gave up 1 base and J gave up 4 bases, with 8 bases separating them. The CDR3 loop spans 14 amino acids. As DNA, the CDR3 is TGTGCCAGCAGTGAAGAGGAAGGTAATCAGCCCCAGCATTTT. It encodes CASSEEEGNQPQHF.

This chain connects TRBV11-2 to TRBJ1-4; weak D call: TRBD1 (5 bases). V was pared by 6 bases and J by 0 bases, with 11 bases between. The germline gives CDR1 SGHAT, CDR2 FQNNGV. The CDR3 contains 15 residues. Here the CDR3 reads CASSTRGSTNEKLFF. For the CDR3, the DNA is TGTGCCAGCAGTACCCGGGGGTCAACTAATGAAAAACTGTTTTTT.

The chain employs TRBV27 and TRBJ1-2; D not certain. This CDR3 comprises 12 residues. The V and J ends lost 5 bases and 4 bases respectively, with 8 bases between them. CDR1 is MNHEY and CDR2 is SMNVEV in the germline V gene (reference sequence). The DNA for the CDR3 is TGTGCCAGCAGTCTAGACGGCTATGGCTACACCTTC. It yields the protein CASSLDGYGYTF.

This sequence joins TRBV28 and TRBJ2-7, with 8 nucleotides matching TRBD2. The CDR3 consists of 16 residues. After removal of 0 bases from V and 4 bases from J, the junction contained 8 bases not matched to a gene. Germline V gene sequence: CDR1 MDHEN, CDR2 SYDVKM. The CDR3 is CASSLWAGGLGYEQYF. The DNA of the CDR3 is TGTGCCAGCAGTTTATGGGCGGGAGGCTTGGGATACGAGCAGTACTTC. Filled out from reference TRBV28 and TRBJ2-7, the complete variable domain reads DVKVTQSSRYLVKRTGEKVFLECVQDMDHENMFWYRQDPGLGLRLIYFSYDVKMKEKGDIPEGYSVSREKKERFSLILESASTNQTSMYLCASSLWAGGLGYEQYFGPGTRLTVT.